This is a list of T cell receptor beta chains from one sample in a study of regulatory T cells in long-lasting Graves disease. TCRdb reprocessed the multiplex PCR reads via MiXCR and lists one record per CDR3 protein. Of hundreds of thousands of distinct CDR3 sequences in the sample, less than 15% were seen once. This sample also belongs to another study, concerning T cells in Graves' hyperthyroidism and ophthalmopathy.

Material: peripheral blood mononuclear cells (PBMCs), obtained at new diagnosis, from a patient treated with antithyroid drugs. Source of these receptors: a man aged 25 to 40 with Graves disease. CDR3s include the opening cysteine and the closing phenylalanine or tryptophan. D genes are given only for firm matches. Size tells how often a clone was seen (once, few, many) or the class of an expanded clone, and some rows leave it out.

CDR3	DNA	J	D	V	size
CAKGTSGYICEQYF	-	TRBJ2-7	-	TRBV12-3/TRBV12-4	many
CASRSLGTDTQYF	TGTGCCAGCAGGAGTCTAGGCACAGATACGCAGTATTTT	TRBJ2-3	-	TRBV27	-
CASSYRANTEAFF	TGTGCCAGCAGTTACAGGGCAAACACTGAAGCTTTCTTT	TRBJ1-1	-	TRBV6-2/TRBV6-3	many
CASSQPDRGRYQETQYF	TGCGCCAGCAGCCAGCCGGACAGGGGACGGTACCAAGAGACCCAGTACTTC	TRBJ2-5	TRBD1	TRBV4-1	-
CAISEGELDEQYF	TGTGCCATCAGTGAAGGAGAGCTAGACGAGCAGTACTTC	TRBJ2-7	-	TRBV10-3	many
CSVTGQGNHEQYF	TGCAGTGTTACGGGACAGGGCAACCACGAGCAGTACTTC	TRBJ2-7	TRBD1	TRBV20-1	-
CASSYSLAAESSYEQYF	TGTGCCAGCAGTTACAGTCTAGCAGCGGAGAGCTCCTACGAGCAGTACTTC	TRBJ2-7	-	TRBV6-2/TRBV6-3	many
CATSEPGSAEAFF	TGTGCCACCAGTGAACCGGGGAGTGCTGAAGCTTTCTTT	TRBJ1-1	-	TRBV24-1	few
CASSLATSGSSYEQYF	TGTGCCAGCAGCTTAGCCACTAGCGGGAGCTCCTACGAGCAGTACTTC	TRBJ2-7	TRBD2	TRBV13	many
CASSPGRRNNEQFF	TGTGCCAGCAGTCCCGGACGGAGAAACAATGAGCAGTTCTTC	TRBJ2-1	-	TRBV12-3/TRBV12-4	many
CASRTQGITGANVLTF	TGTGCCAGCAGAACACAGGGGATAACTGGGGCCAACGTCCTGACTTTC	TRBJ2-6	TRBD1	TRBV27	many
CATSERYGGEEFF	TGTGCCACCAGTGAGAGATACGGGGGCGAGGAGTTCTTC	TRBJ2-1	-	TRBV24-1	few
CASSQTGEADEQYF	TGTGCCAGCTCACAGACCGGTGAGGCCGACGAGCAGTACTTC	TRBJ2-7	-	TRBV18	-
CASSLIYTGAKWYEQYF	TGTGCCAGCAGCCTAATCTATACAGGGGCAAAGTGGTACGAGCAGTACTTC	TRBJ2-7	TRBD1	TRBV7-9	few
CSAKVMMKGSYEQYF	TGCAGTGCTAAAGTCATGATGAAGGGCTCCTACGAGCAGTACTTC	TRBJ2-7	-	TRBV20-1	many
CASSYSSYTEAFF	TGTGCCAGCAGTTACTCTTCGTACACTGAAGCTTTCTTT	TRBJ1-1	-	TRBV6-2/TRBV6-3	many
CASSLWGTVGEKLFF	TGTGCCAGCAGTTTGTGGGGGACAGTCGGCGAAAAACTGTTTTTT	TRBJ1-4	TRBD1	TRBV12-3/TRBV12-4	many
CASSPFRDRENEQFF	TGTGCCAGCAGCCCTTTCCGGGACAGGGAGAATGAGCAGTTCTTC	TRBJ2-1	TRBD1	TRBV11-2	many
CAINTGPTYEQYF	TGTGCCATCAACACAGGGCCTACCTACGAGCAGTACTTC	TRBJ2-7	-	TRBV10-3	few
CASSLIESKETQYF	TGTGCCAGCAGCTTAATTGAAAGCAAAGAGACCCAGTACTTC	TRBJ2-5	-	TRBV7-9	-
CATSDEGARGTDTQYF	TGTGCCACCAGTGATGAGGGGGCGCGCGGCACAGATACGCAGTATTTT	TRBJ2-3	TRBD1	TRBV24-1	few
CSVSAPGQGHEQYF	TGCAGCGTTTCCGCTCCGGGACAGGGGCACGAGCAGTACTTC	TRBJ2-7	TRBD1	TRBV29-1	many
CAWGATTGYGYTF	TGTGCCTGGGGGGCCACGACGGGGTATGGCTACACCTTC	TRBJ1-2	-	TRBV30	-
CSVQSGGATEAFF	TGCAGCGTACAATCAGGGGGGGCCACTGAAGCTTTCTTT	TRBJ1-1	TRBD1	TRBV29-1	-
CASSLPDDEGEDQPQHF	TGTGCCAGCAGTTTACCAGATGACGAGGGTGAGGATCAGCCCCAGCATTTT	TRBJ1-5	-	TRBV28	many
CASSWEVGSNQPQHF	TGTGCCAGCAGCTGGGAGGTCGGCAGCAATCAGCCCCAGCATTTT	TRBJ1-5	-	TRBV7-6	-
CASNYRPAPKTNQPQHF	TGTGCCAGCAACTACCGCCCGGCCCCGAAAACGAATCAGCCCCAGCATTTT	TRBJ1-5	-	TRBV11-3	few
CATGSQSYNEQFF	TGTGCCACCGGGAGTCAATCCTACAATGAGCAGTTCTTC	TRBJ2-1	-	TRBV24-1	many
CASSPILSTGKNIQYF	TGTGCCAGCTCACCAATCCTTAGTACAGGGAAAAACATTCAGTACTTC	TRBJ2-4	-	TRBV18	-
CSARPASGGQETQYF	TGCAGTGCTAGGCCGGCTAGCGGAGGACAAGAGACCCAGTACTTC	TRBJ2-5	TRBD2	TRBV20-1	many
CASSSRQGANYGYTF	TGTGCCAGCAGCAGCCGACAGGGTGCAAACTATGGCTACACCTTC	TRBJ1-2	TRBD1	TRBV7-2	few
CASGDPGLASPQHF	TGTGCCAGCGGGGACCCGGGACTTGCTTCGCCCCAGCATTTT	TRBJ1-5	-	TRBV6-1	many
CASSRSGTSLSEQFF	TGTGCCAGCTCGAGGTCCGGGACTAGCTTGTCCGAGCAGTTCTTC	TRBJ2-1	TRBD2	TRBV2	many
CASSVRGGPYEQYF	TGTGCCAGCAGTGTTCGCGGGGGGCCCTACGAGCAGTACTTC	TRBJ2-7	TRBD2	TRBV6-2/TRBV6-3	few
CASSRGQGLMNEQYF	TGTGCCAGCAGTCGAGGACAGGGTTTGATGAACGAGCAGTACTTC	TRBJ2-7	TRBD1	TRBV12-3/TRBV12-4	many
CASSSAGGLWFSEAFF	TGTGCCAGCAGTAGTGCGGGGGGGCTTTGGTTTAGCGAAGCTTTCTTT	TRBJ1-1	-	TRBV28	many
CASSSRQASYEQYF	TGTGCCAGCAGTTCGAGACAGGCCTCCTACGAGCAGTACTTC	TRBJ2-7	-	TRBV6-2/TRBV6-3	many
CASSARLGGADTQYF	TGTGCCAGCAGCGCTAGACTGGGAGGGGCAGATACGCAGTATTTT	TRBJ2-3	TRBD2	TRBV28	many
CASTHGADTQYF	TGTGCCAGCACCCATGGGGCAGATACGCAGTATTTT	TRBJ2-3	-	TRBV12-3/TRBV12-4	many
CAISESPAGGEQYF	TGTGCCATCAGTGAGAGTCCAGCGGGAGGCGAGCAGTACTTC	TRBJ2-7	TRBD2	TRBV10-3	few
CASSGQGPYSNQPQHF	TGTGCCAGTAGTGGTCAGGGGCCCTATAGCAATCAGCCCCAGCATTTT	TRBJ1-5	-	TRBV19	many
CASSLVSGRNQETQYF	TGTGCCAGCAGCTTAGTTAGCGGGAGGAACCAAGAGACCCAGTACTTC	TRBJ2-5	TRBD2	TRBV11-2	many
CASGSGQGRTDTQYF	TGTGCTAGTGGTTCGGGACAGGGACGCACAGATACGCAGTATTTT	TRBJ2-3	TRBD1	TRBV12-5	many
CSAREISAAASNYGYTF	TGCAGTGCTAGAGAAATTTCGGCAGCCGCATCTAACTATGGCTACACCTTC	TRBJ1-2	-	TRBV20-1	few
CASGLTLGLARDTQYF	TGTGCTAGTGGTTTGACTCTCGGACTAGCTCGTGATACGCAGTATTTT	TRBJ2-3	TRBD2	TRBV12-5	many
CASSSLTGPHGQFF	TGTGCCAGCAGCTCCTTGACGGGCCCCCATGGGCAGTTCTTC	TRBJ2-1	-	TRBV7-2	many
CSVGDRGRTGELFF	TGCAGCGTGGGGGACAGGGGGCGGACCGGGGAGCTGTTTTTT	TRBJ2-2	TRBD1	TRBV29-1	many
CASMSQETQYF	TGTGCCAGCATGTCCCAAGAGACCCAGTACTTC	TRBJ2-5	-	TRBV27	-
CATSDSTGGSTGELFF	TGTGCCACCAGTGATTCGACAGGGGGATCCACCGGGGAGCTGTTTTTT	TRBJ2-2	TRBD1	TRBV24-1	few
CSASDYRRLADTQYF	TGCAGTGCTTCGGACTACCGTCGCCTCGCAGATACGCAGTATTTT	TRBJ2-3	-	TRBV20-1	many
CASSSVKDSEGELFF	TGTGCCAGCAGCTCTGTTAAGGACTCCGAAGGGGAGCTGTTTTTT	TRBJ2-2	-	TRBV11-2	many
CASSQRTSWELFF	TGTGCCAGCAGCCAGCGGACATCTTGGGAGCTGTTTTTT	TRBJ2-2	-	TRBV7-2	few
CSARRDSHNYGCTF	TGCAGTGCTAGAAGGGACAGTCATAACTATGGCTGCACCTTC	TRBJ1-2	TRBD1	TRBV20-1	few
CASSSTGTGTNYGYTF	TGTGCCAGCAGTTCTACCGGGACAGGGACTAACTATGGCTACACCTTC	TRBJ1-2	TRBD1	TRBV27	many
CASSSPGVPYGYTF	TGTGCCAGCAGCTCCCCGGGGGTCCCCTATGGCTACACCTTC	TRBJ1-2	-	TRBV11-2	many
CASSLEGLNEQYF	TGTGCCAGCAGCTTAGAGGGGTTGAACGAGCAGTACTTC	TRBJ2-7	-	TRBV7-2	many
CASSFYRERGNTIYF	TGTGCCAGCAGTTTTTACAGGGAAAGGGGAAACACCATATATTTT	TRBJ1-3	-	TRBV6-9	-